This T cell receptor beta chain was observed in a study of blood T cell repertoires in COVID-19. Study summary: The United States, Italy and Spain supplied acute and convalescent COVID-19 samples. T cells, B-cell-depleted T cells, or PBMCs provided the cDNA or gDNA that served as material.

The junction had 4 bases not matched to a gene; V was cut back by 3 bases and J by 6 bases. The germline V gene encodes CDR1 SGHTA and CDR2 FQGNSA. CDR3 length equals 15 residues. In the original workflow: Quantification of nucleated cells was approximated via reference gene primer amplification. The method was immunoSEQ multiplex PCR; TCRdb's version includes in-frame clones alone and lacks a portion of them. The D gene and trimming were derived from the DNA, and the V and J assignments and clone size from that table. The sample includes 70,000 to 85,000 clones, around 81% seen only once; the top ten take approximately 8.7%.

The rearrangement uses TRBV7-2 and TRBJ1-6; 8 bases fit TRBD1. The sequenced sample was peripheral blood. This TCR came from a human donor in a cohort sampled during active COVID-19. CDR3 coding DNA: TGTGCCAGCAGCTTCAGGACAGGGACTAATTCACCCCTCCACTTT. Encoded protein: CASSFRTGTNSPLHF.